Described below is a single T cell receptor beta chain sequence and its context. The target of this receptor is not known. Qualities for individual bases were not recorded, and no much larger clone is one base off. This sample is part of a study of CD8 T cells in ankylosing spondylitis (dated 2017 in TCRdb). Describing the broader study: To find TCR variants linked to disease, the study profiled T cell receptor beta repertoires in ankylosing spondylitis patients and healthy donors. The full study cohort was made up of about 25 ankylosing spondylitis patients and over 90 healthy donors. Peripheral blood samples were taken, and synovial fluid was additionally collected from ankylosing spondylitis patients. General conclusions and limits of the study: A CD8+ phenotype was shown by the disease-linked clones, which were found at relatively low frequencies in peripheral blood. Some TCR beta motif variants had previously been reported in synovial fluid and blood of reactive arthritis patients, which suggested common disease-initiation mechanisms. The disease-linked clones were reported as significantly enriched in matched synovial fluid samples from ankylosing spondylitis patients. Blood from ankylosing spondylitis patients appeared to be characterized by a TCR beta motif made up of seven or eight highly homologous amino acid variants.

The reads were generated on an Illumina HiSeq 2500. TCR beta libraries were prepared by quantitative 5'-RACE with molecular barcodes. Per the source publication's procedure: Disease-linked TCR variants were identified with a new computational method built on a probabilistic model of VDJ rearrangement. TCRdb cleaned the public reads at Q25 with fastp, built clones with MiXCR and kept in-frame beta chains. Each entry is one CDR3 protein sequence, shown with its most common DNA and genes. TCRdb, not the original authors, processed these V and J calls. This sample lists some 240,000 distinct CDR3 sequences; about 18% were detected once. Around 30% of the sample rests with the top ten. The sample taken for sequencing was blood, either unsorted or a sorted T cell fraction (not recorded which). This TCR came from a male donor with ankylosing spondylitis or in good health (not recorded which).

The CDR3 loop reads CASSLAGGPPNEQFF. The DNA is TGTGCCAGCAGCCTAGCGGGAGGGCCGCCCAATGAGCAGTTCTTC. The sequence is built from TRBV12-3 or TRBV12-4 and TRBJ2-1; a stretch of 12 junction bases matches TRBD2. Measured from the cysteine to the phenylalanine, the CDR3 is 15 residues long. Only CDR3 DNA is held: 45 bases, read in frame from base 1. The V end gives up 6 bases and the J end 6 bases, leaving 6 bases in the junction not matched to a gene.